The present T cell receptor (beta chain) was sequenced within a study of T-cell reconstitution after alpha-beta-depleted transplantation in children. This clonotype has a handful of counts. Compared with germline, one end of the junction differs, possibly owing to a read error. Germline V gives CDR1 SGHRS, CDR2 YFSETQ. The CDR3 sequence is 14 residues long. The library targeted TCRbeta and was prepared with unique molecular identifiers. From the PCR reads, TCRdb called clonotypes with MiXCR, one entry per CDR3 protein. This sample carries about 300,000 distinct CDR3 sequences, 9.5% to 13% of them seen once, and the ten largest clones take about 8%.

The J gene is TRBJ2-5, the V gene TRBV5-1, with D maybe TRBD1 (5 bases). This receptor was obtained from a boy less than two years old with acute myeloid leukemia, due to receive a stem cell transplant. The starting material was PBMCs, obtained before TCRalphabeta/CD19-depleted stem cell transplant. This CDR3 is CASRLGAGQETQYF. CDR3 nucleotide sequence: TGCGCCAGCCGCTTAGGGGCAGGTCAAGAGACCCAGTACTTC.